This T cell receptor beta chain was sequenced during a study of blood T cell repertoires in COVID-19. Trimming took off 3 bases at V and 7 bases at J, with 12 bases between the two ends. The CDR3 has 13 amino acids. Germline loops: CDR1 SQVTM, CDR2 ANQGSEA. Clones were sequenced by immunoSEQ multiplex PCR, and TCRdb holds only the in-frame ones, with some missing. This table holds about 310,000 clones, 70% to 90% found once. The sample consisted of PBMCs or T cells enriched from blood (not recorded which). This TCR derives from a woman aged 40 to 55 who had recovered from COVID-19. V usage is TRBV29-1 and J usage is TRBJ2-2; tentative D call: TRBD1 (5 bases). CDR3: CSVEVTGIGELFF. The CDR3 DNA sequence: TGCAGCGTTGAGGTCACAGGTATCGGGGAGCTGTTTTTT.